The clone carrying this T cell receptor (beta chain) was observed a handful of times. Generated by immunoSEQ multiplex PCR, the TCRdb table keeps only in-frame clones and is missing some. This sample has 100,000 to 150,000 clones, with 89% found just once. This entry belongs to a study of cytomegalovirus exposure and HLA in healthy donors. V dropped 5 bases and J dropped 5 bases, with 10 bases sitting between them. CDR3 size: 13 residues. Germline V gene lookup returns CDR1 SGHTA and CDR2 FQGNSA. The donors were members of the validation cohort, which comprised 120 subjects and was separate from the first cohort of fewer than 700 subjects.

V gene TRBV7-2 combines with J gene TRBJ1-5, with no clear D. The source is a woman younger than 30 in good health and CMV-seronegative. Specimen: PBMCs. The chain's CDR3 is CASSPDDYQPQHF. In DNA form, the CDR3 reads TGTGCCAGCAGCCCCGACGACTATCAGCCCCAGCATTTT.